These 30 T cell receptor beta chains came from one sample sequenced in a study of blood T cell repertoires in COVID-19. Measured with immunoSEQ multiplex PCR; TCRdb has only the in-frame clones, and not every one. This repertoire shows about 310,000 clones, 85% to 90% found once; its top ten account for more than 9%. Sequencing was carried out using PBMCs or T cells enriched from blood (not recorded which). The source of these receptors is a woman aged 25-40 years who had recovered from COVID-19.

The rearrangement joins TRBV14 to TRBJ2-7; no firm D call. The CDR3 contains 15 residues. V was clipped by 4 bases and J by 0 bases, with 13 bases between them. Germline CDR1 reads SGHDN; CDR2 reads FVKESK. The DNA for the CDR3 is TGTGCCAGCAGCCCCCCTTGGCCCCGCTCCTACGAGCAGTACTTC. Protein product: CASSPPWPRSYEQYF.

V and J are TRBV29-1 and TRBJ2-7; 11 bases agree with TRBD1. This CDR3 spans 14 amino acids. From germline, CDR1 is SQVTM and CDR2 ANQGSEA. V was clipped by 6 bases and J by 3 bases; unmatched bases: 7. The CDR3 here is CSVDPGTGGYEQYF. CDR3 sequence (DNA): TGCAGCGTAGACCCCGGGACAGGGGGCTACGAGCAGTACTTC.

The rearrangement links TRBV5-1 to TRBJ1-1, with a tentative D call TRBD1 (5 bases). The CDR3 covers 14 residues. The V gene lost 3 bases and the J gene lost 5 bases, with 14 bases spanning the gap. CDR1 and CDR2 from the germline V gene are SGHRS and YFSETQ. The CDR3 spells CASSSLLGGTEAFF. In DNA, the CDR3 is TGCGCCAGCAGCTCGCTTCTGGGGGGGACTGAAGCTTTCTTT.

V and J are TRBV2 and TRBJ1-4, with D perhaps matching TRBD1 (6 bases). Trimming pared 6 bases from V and 1 base from J, leaving 12 bases between. Germline CDR1 SNHLY, CDR2 FYNNEI. The CDR3 spans 15 residues. This CDR3 is CASSLRQETNEKLFF. CDR3 nucleotide sequence: TGTGCCAGCAGCCTCAGACAGGAAACTAATGAAAAACTGTTTTTT.

The chain joins TRBV28 to TRBJ2-2; tentatively, D is TRBD2 (7 bases). The germline V and J ends were trimmed by 5 bases and 6 bases, with 10 bases remaining between them. Germline V gives CDR1 MDHEN, CDR2 SYDVKM. The CDR3 contains 13 residues. The CDR3 protein is CASSRGAAGELFF. The CDR3 bases are TGTGCCAGCAGTCGGGGGGCGGCCGGGGAGCTGTTTTTT.

This chain's CDR3 is CASSYSNRGHQPQHF. As DNA, the CDR3 is TGTGCCAGCAGTTACTCAAACAGGGGTCATCAGCCCCAGCATTTT. This sequence joins TRBV6-5 and TRBJ1-5, with 7 nucleotides matching TRBD1. The germline V gene encodes CDR1 MNHEY and CDR2 SVGAGI. The CDR3 has 15 amino acids. V lost 0 bases, J lost 5 bases, and 4 bases stayed unmatched.

The chain uses TRBV2 and TRBJ2-1; no definite D call. Germline assignment: CDR1 SNHLY and CDR2 FYNNEI. Trimming took off 7 bases at V and 0 bases at J, with 13 bases between the two ends. This CDR3 comprises 15 residues. The chain's CDR3 is CASTKAESSYNEQFF. For the CDR3, the DNA is TGTGCCAGCACCAAAGCCGAGAGCTCCTACAATGAGCAGTTCTTC.

The CDR3 DNA reads as TGTGCCAGCAGTAGCGTGGATGAGCAGTTCTTC. Its protein product is CASSSVDEQFF. The chain is built from TRBV11-2 and TRBJ2-1; D perhaps matches TRBD2 (5 bases). Germline CDR1 is SGHAT and CDR2 is FQNNGV. The CDR3 length is 11 residues. Trimming shortened V by 6 bases and J by 8 bases, and 8 bases separated the two germline ends.

The rearrangement uses TRBV7-3 and TRBJ2-3, with D possibly being TRBD2 (5 bases). The CDR3 totals 16 residues. The V gene's germline CDR1 is SGHTA and CDR2 FQGTGA. Trimming shortened V by 2 bases and J by 1 base, and 13 bases separated the two germline ends. The CDR3 is CASSLWREGCTDTQYF. Written as DNA, the CDR3 is TGTGCCAGCAGCTTATGGAGAGAGGGATGCACAGATACGCAGTATTTT.

This rearrangement joins TRBV6-5 to TRBJ2-3, with D uncertain. Germline V lookup: CDR1 MNHEY, CDR2 SVGAGI. This CDR3 contains 12 residues. Trimming shortened V by 5 bases and J by 6 bases, and 9 bases separated the two germline ends. The DNA of the CDR3 is TGTGCCAGCAGTAGCGTATCGGATACGCAGTATTTT. Translation: CASSSVSDTQYF.

The chain links TRBV11-2 to TRBJ1-2; D is uncertain. The CDR3 sequence is 15 residues long. Germline-derived CDR1 and CDR2 are SGHAT and FQNNGV. Trimming removed 1 base from V and 0 bases from J, with 9 bases in between. The CDR3 sequence: CASSLGHTTNYGYTF. Here the CDR3 DNA reads TGTGCCAGCAGCTTAGGGCACACTACTAACTATGGCTACACCTTC.

The chain joins TRBV14 to TRBJ2-7; 7 nucleotides line up with TRBD2. The CDR3 is 15 residues long. Trimming removed 1 base from V and 3 bases from J; junction bases left unmatched: 6. The V gene's germline CDR1 is SGHDN and CDR2 FVKESK. The DNA of the CDR3 is TGTGCCAGCAGCCAAGGTACAGCGGGGTACTACGAGCAGTACTTC. This encodes CASSQGTAGYYEQYF.

The rearrangement joins TRBV29-1 to TRBJ1-1, with 7 bases fitting TRBD1. Germline V gene sequence: CDR1 SQVTM, CDR2 ANQGSEA. Unmatched junction bases numbered 3, after V lost 6 bases and J lost 8 bases. This CDR3 is built from 10 residues. The CDR3 sequence is CSVQDREAFF. The DNA for the CDR3 is TGCAGCGTCCAGGACAGGGAAGCTTTCTTT.

This sequence joins TRBV6-5 and TRBJ2-7; D may be TRBD1 (6 bases). The V gene's germline CDR1 is MNHEY and CDR2 SVGAGI. The CDR3 sequence is 14 residues long. Trimming left V 4 bases short and J 2 bases short, with 12 bases between. The CDR3 nucleotides read TGTGCCAGCAGTTTAGAGGGGGTCACCTACGAGCAGTACTTC. It is translated as CASSLEGVTYEQYF.

This clone appeared a single time. The chain links TRBV10-3 to TRBJ2-1; 8 bases match TRBD2. CDR1 and CDR2 (germline): ENHRY, SYGVKD. The CDR3 covers 14 residues. Trimming took 11 bases from V and 10 from J; bases not matched to a gene: 16. In DNA, the CDR3 is TGTGCCGTAGCAACCGGGAGCGGGAGTGGAGAGCAGTTCTTC. As protein: CAVATGSGSGEQFF.

The V gene is TRBV12-3 or TRBV12-4, the J gene TRBJ2-1, with a weak D call TRBD1 (6 bases). V was trimmed by 4 bases and J by 5 bases, leaving 9 bases between them. CDR3 length equals 13 residues. In DNA, the CDR3 is TGTGCCAGCAGTTACAGGGTAAACAATGAGCAGTTCTTC. Protein: CASSYRVNNEQFF.

V gene TRBV29-1 combines with J gene TRBJ1-1, with TRBD1 matching 7 bases. Germline assignment: CDR1 SQVTM and CDR2 ANQGSEA. The CDR3 sequence is 12 residues long. With 8 bases clipped from V and 4 bases from J, the junction kept 7 bases outside the gene matches. Written as DNA, the CDR3 is TGCAGCACCCAACAGGGGAGCACTGAAGCTTTCTTT. Its translation: CSTQQGSTEAFF. The full variable domain, its missing parts supplied by reference TRBV29-1 and TRBJ1-1, is SAVISQKPSRDICQRGTSLTIQCQVDSQVTMMFWYRQQPGQSLTLIATANQGSEATYESGFVIDKFPISRPNLTFSTLTVSNMSPEDSSIYLCSTQQGSTEAFFGQGTRLTVV.

The gene calls are TRBV10-2 and TRBJ2-2; 10 bases are a match to TRBD1. Trimming took 4 bases from V and 7 from J; bases not matched to a gene: 6. The CDR3 runs 15 residues. Germline V lookup: CDR1 WSHSY, CDR2 SAAADI. The CDR3 DNA sequence: TGCGCCAGCAGTGGGAGGACAGGGGGGTTCGGGGAGCTGTTTTTT. As protein: CASSGRTGGFGELFF.

V usage is TRBV9 and J usage is TRBJ2-1; 14 nucleotides match TRBD2. The germline gives CDR1 SGDLS, CDR2 YYNGEE. J gave up 6 bases and V 1 base, and 3 bases lay outside the gene matches. The CDR3 contains 16 residues. CDR3 coding DNA: TGTGCCAGCAGCGTATATGGACTAGCGGGAGGCAATGAGCAGTTCTTC. Translated: CASSVYGLAGGNEQFF.

This chain joins TRBV18 and TRBJ1-2; possible D gene TRBD1, 5 bases. V was shortened by 0 bases and J by 8 bases, with 10 bases between the two germline ends. Germline lookup yields CDR1 KGHSH and CDR2 LQKENI. The CDR3 is 13 residues long. CDR3 residues: CASSPPLTEGYTF. For the CDR3, the DNA is TGTGCCAGCTCACCACCGTTGACAGAGGGCTACACCTTC.

The V and J genes are TRBV6-4 and TRBJ2-7; 7 bases match TRBD1. Trimming took 2 bases from V and 4 from J; bases not matched to a gene: 14. Germline lookup yields CDR1 MRHNA and CDR2 SNTAGT. The CDR3 consists of 17 residues. CDR3 bases: TGTGCCAGCAGTGACGCTATACACAGGGGTGTGTCTTACGAGCAGTACTTC. It codes for CASSDAIHRGVSYEQYF.

This clone occurred once. This chain joins TRBV29-1 and TRBJ2-1; D possibly corresponds to TRBD2 (6 bases). The length of the CDR3 is 14 residues. Trimming cost V 6 bases and J 3 bases, with 15 bases left between them. Germline V gene sequence: CDR1 SQVTM, CDR2 ANQGSEA. CDR3: CSVGEDLLYNEQFF. In nucleotides, the CDR3 is TGCAGCGTGGGGGAGGATTTGCTCTACAATGAGCAGTTCTTC.

V and J are TRBV3-1 (or the pseudogene TRBV3-2) and TRBJ2-1, with 10 bases that match TRBD1. Germline assignment: CDR1 LGHDT and CDR2 YNNKEL (reference sequence). The length of the CDR3 is 15 residues. J gave up 8 bases and V 0 bases, and 4 bases lay outside the gene matches. The CDR3 nucleotides read TGTGCCAGCAGCCAAGAGGGACAGGGGTCCGATGAGCAGTTCTTC. It specifies CASSQEGQGSDEQFF.

The chain employs TRBV18 and TRBJ1-6, with 7 bases matching TRBD1. Germline V gene sequence: CDR1 KGHSH, CDR2 LQKENI. The CDR3 loop spans 17 amino acids. V trimming: 1 base; J trimming: 6 bases; junction bases outside the gene matches: 9. Written as DNA, the CDR3 is TGTGCCAGCTCACCACGATCTCGACAGGGTTCTAATTCACCCCTCCACTTT. This gives the protein CASSPRSRQGSNSPLHF.

The rearrangement links TRBV28 to TRBJ2-5, with no clear D. The CDR3 spans 12 residues. Germline V gene lookup returns CDR1 MDHEN and CDR2 SYDVKM. With 6 bases removed from V and 6 bases from J, the gap between germline ends came to 11 bases. The chain's CDR3 is CASSLNGQTQYF. CDR3 DNA: TGTGCCAGCAGCCTCAATGGCCAGACCCAGTACTTC.

This rearrangement joins TRBV6-1 to TRBJ1-4, with a tentative D call TRBD1 (6 bases). CDR1 MNHNS and CDR2 SASEGT come from the germline V gene. The CDR3 covers 18 residues. V was pared by 2 bases and J by 0 bases, with 16 bases between. The CDR3 DNA follows: TGTGCCAGCAGTGAAAGAATAAGGGGACATGCAACTAATGAAAAACTGTTTTTT. This encodes CASSERIRGHATNEKLFF.

This chain joins TRBV10-2 and TRBJ1-1; TRBD1 might be the D (6 bases). The germline V and J ends were trimmed by 7 bases and 3 bases, with 12 bases remaining between them. The CDR3 covers 13 residues. CDR1 WSHSY and CDR2 SAAADI come from the germline V gene. The CDR3 here is CASKRGIDTEAFF. Here the CDR3 DNA reads TGCGCCAGCAAAAGGGGGATAGACACTGAAGCTTTCTTT.

This sequence joins TRBV19 and TRBJ2-1; unclear D gene. Germline V gene sequence: CDR1 LNHDA, CDR2 SQIVND (reference sequence). V was trimmed by 5 bases and J by 6 bases, leaving 14 bases between them. The CDR3 covers 14 residues. In nucleotides, the CDR3 is TGTGCCAGTAGTTGGAAGCAGGATCGCAATGAGCAGTTCTTC. It is translated as CASSWKQDRNEQFF.

V usage is TRBV5-6 and J usage is TRBJ2-2; 9 bases line up with TRBD2. The CDR3 totals 17 residues. With V trimmed by 0 bases and J by 2 bases, 5 bases remained unmatched. Per the germline V gene, CDR1 is SGHDT and CDR2 is YYEEEE. CDR3 bases: TGTGCCAGCAGCTTGGTTGTAGCGGGAGATAACACCGGGGAGCTGTTTTTT. Translating it yields CASSLVVAGDNTGELFF. Using reference TRBV5-6 and TRBJ2-2 for the parts outside the CDR3, the full variable domain is DAGVTQSPTHLIKTRGQQVTLRCSPKSGHDTVSWYQQALGQGPQFIFQYYEEEERQRGNFPDRFSGHQFPNYSSELNVNALLLGDSALYLCASSLVVAGDNTGELFFGEGSRLTVL.

In nucleotides, the CDR3 is TGTGCCAGCAGAAGGACAGGGGCTTATAGCAATCAGCCCCAGCATTTT. Its translation is CASRRTGAYSNQPQHF. The chain joins TRBV28 to TRBJ1-5; 9 bases fit TRBD1. Germline V CDR1 and CDR2: MDHEN, SYDVKM. CDR3 length equals 16 residues. The V gene end was trimmed by 6 bases and the J gene end by 0 bases; junction bases not matched to a gene: 6. The variable domain in full, with the rest retrieved from reference TRBV28 and TRBJ1-5, is DVKVTQSSRYLVKRTGEKVFLECVQDMDHENMFWYRQDPGLGLRLIYFSYDVKMKEKGDIPEGYSVSREKKERFSLILESASTNQTSMYLCASRRTGAYSNQPQHFGDGTRLSIL.